This T cell receptor beta chain was observed in a study of CXCR3-negative and CXCR3-positive naive CD8 T cells. Of note for this clonotype: The antigen remains unidentified.

Researchers reported sorting every CD8+ T cell subset in triplicate, 300,000 cells per sort. Naive CD8+ T cells were CD45RO-CCR7+CD27+CD95-. The CDR3 has 15 amino acids. From germline, CDR1 is MNHNY and CDR2 SVGAGI (reference sequence). Study conclusions and caveats: The naive subsets expressed comparable surface CD5, and the authors inferred TCR strength from TRB CDR3 properties. More hydrophobic TRB CDR3s were found in CXCR3-positive naive cells than in CXCR3-negative naive cells.

Carrying UMI labels, the TRB cDNA libraries were prepared through 5' RACE. TCRdb reprocessed the 5' RACE reads and stores each CDR3 protein as one record, lacking DNA. This table lists 84,000 or so distinct CDR3 sequences. The sample consisted of naive CXCR3+ CD8+ T cells from blood. Sample subset: CD45RO-CCR7+CD27+CD95- naive CD8+ T cells expressing CXCR3 (TNR3+). The source of this sequence is a human donor in good health. Some clones in this sample may be carry-over from other donors' samples. The V call is TRBV6-6, the J call TRBJ2-7. The CDR3 is CASSYSITVPYEQYF.